This section outlines one TCR beta chain sequence together with its context. The ends lost 7 bases at V and 2 bases at J; junction bases unmatched: 22. The CDR3 consists of 19 residues. This entry is derived from a study of Graves' ophthalmopathy and Graves' hyperthyroidism. Amplification from RNA transcripts yielded the TCR beta CDR3 regions. Following a first-round RT-PCR that used HTBI primers, a second-round multiplex PCR was carried out. From the multiplex PCR reads, TCRdb called clonotypes with MiXCR, one entry per CDR3 protein. The data contain more than 550,000 distinct CDR3 sequences, about 38% of them singletons.

The rearrangement links TRBV12-3 or TRBV12-4 to TRBJ2-5; 7 nucleotides line up with TRBD2. The origin of this receptor is an adult man with Graves' ophthalmopathy. Input material: peripheral blood. DNA of the CDR3: TGTGCCAGCAACGCGAGTCCGAGTTTGGGGGGGGTCGGTCAAGAGACCCAGTACTTC. Protein: CASNASPSLGGVGQETQYF.